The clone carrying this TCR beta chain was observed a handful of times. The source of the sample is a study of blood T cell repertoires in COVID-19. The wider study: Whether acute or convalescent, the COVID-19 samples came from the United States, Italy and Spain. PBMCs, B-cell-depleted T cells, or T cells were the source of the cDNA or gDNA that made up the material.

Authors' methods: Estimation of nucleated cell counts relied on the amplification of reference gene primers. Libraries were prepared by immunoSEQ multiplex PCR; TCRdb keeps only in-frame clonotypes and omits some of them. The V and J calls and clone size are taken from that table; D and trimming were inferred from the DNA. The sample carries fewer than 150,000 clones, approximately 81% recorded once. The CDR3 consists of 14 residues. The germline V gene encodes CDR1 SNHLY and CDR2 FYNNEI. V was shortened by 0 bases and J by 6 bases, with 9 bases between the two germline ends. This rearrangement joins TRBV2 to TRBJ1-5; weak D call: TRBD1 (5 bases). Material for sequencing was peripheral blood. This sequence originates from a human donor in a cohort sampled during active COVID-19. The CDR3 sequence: CASSEAQGAQPQHF. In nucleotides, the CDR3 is TGTGCCAGCAGTGAAGCGCAGGGTGCTCAGCCCCAGCATTTT.